In this sample, the clone carrying this TCR beta chain turned up a few times. Germline lookup yields CDR1 SEHNR and CDR2 FQNEAQ (reference sequence). The ends were cut back, 1 base at V and 7 bases at J, with 4 bases in the middle. The CDR3 extends over 11 amino acids. The sample belongs to a study of blood T cell repertoires in COVID-19. In the study overall: The United States, Italy and Spain were the sources of the acute and convalescent COVID-19 samples. Sources were T cells, B-cell-depleted T cells, or PBMCs; the material itself was cDNA or gDNA.

In the original workflow: The authors estimated nucleated cell counts from reference gene primer amplification. Here immunoSEQ multiplex PCR was the method, and the copy in TCRdb shows in-frame clones only, minus some. That table supplies the V and J calls and clone size; D and trimming were determined from the DNA. The repertoire has roughly 170,000 clones, approximately 84% of them found once; the top ten carry around 7.7%. J is TRBJ1-2 and V is TRBV7-9; D is uncertain. This TCR derives from a man aged 35 to 55 who had recovered from COVID-19. The specimen sequenced was peripheral blood. The chain's CDR3 is CASSLGPGYTF. DNA for the CDR3: TGTGCCAGCAGCTTAGGGCCTGGCTACACCTTC.